This T cell receptor (beta chain) was identified during a study of T cell repertoires in cytomegalovirus infection. As for the study in general: Peptides in the study included HLA-C-restricted and HLA-B-restricted CMV epitopes. CMV infection plus the matching HLA type was flagged by public TCR beta signatures. Study-wide results and limits: Individuals carrying CMV plus the relevant HLA were identified by cumulative frequency of public TCR beta families. HLA-C-restricted CMV clonotypes gave the most frequent clonotype in two of eight donors.

Germline-derived CDR1 and CDR2 are MGHRA and YSYEKL. CDR3 length: 14 residues. V lost 0 bases to trimming and J lost 8 bases, with 11 bases between them. TCRdb redid the calling of the reads with MiXCR, one entry per CDR3 protein. Of hundreds of thousands of distinct CDR3 sequences detected, roughly 31% appear once; the ten largest clones hold about an eighth. Notes on this clonotype: The target antigen is unknown.

The receptor was derived from a human donor in good health (CMV status not recorded). Some clones in this sample may be carry-over from other donors' samples. The sequenced sample was cultured CD8+ T cells from PBMCs, obtained from culture after CMV antigen stimulation. The J gene is TRBJ2-1, the V gene TRBV4-1, with a tentative D call TRBD2 (6 bases). CDR3 in DNA: TGCGCCAGCAGCCAAGAAGGAGGGTCGGATGAGCAGTTCTTC. Its protein is CASSQEGGSDEQFF.